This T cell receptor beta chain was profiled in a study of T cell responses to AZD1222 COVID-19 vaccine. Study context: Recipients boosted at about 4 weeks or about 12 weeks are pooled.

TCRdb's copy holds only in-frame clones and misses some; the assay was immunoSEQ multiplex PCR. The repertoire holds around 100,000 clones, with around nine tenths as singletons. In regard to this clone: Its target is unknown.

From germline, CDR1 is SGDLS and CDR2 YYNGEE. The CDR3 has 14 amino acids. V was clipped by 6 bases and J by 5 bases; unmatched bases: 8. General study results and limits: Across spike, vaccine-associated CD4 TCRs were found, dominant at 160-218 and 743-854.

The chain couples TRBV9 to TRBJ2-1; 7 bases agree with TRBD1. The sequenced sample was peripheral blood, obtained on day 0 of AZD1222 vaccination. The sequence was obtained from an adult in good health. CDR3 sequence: CASTPGQYNNEQFF. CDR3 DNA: TGTGCCAGCACTCCGGGACAGTATAACAATGAGCAGTTCTTC.